This TCR beta chain was obtained from a study of OX40 agonist ivuxolimab in advanced cancers. Study-wide context: Patients received the agonistic anti-OX40 (CD134) antibody ivuxolimab.

The CDR3 is 15 residues long. V was trimmed by 5 bases and J by 4 bases, leaving 14 bases between them. CDR1 is SEHNR, CDR2 FQNEAQ, per germline (reference sequence). Autoimmune disease history or systemic immunosuppression was exclusionary. Sequenced by immunoSEQ multiplex PCR; TCRdb stores in-frame clones only, minus some. The repertoire holds 80,000 to 100,000 clones, 90% seen once, with around 1.6% in the top ten. The J gene is TRBJ2-2, the V gene TRBV7-9, with D possibly being TRBD1 (5 bases). This sequence originates from an adult with an advanced solid tumor such as melanoma, head and neck, liver or kidney cancer. Sample: CD4+ or CD8+ T cells sorted from blood, taken in a trial of the OX40 agonist ivuxolimab. In DNA form, the CDR3 reads TGTGCCAGCAGCCTCCTAGGGGTTACCACCGGGGAGCTGTTTTTT. As protein: CASSLLGVTTGELFF.